The sequence of this T cell receptor (beta chain) was determined in a study of control samples from healthy donors and cancer patients. Libraries were prepared by immunoSEQ multiplex PCR; TCRdb keeps only in-frame clonotypes and omits some of them. The repertoire holds about 53,000 clones, 87% seen once, with over 12% in the top ten. This TCR was sampled from a man aged 55 to 70 with head and neck cancer. Sequencing was carried out using PBMCs.

The CDR3 here is CASSLPDRGLYEQYF. The CDR3 DNA sequence: TGTGCCAGCAGCTTGCCCGACAGGGGGCTGTACGAGCAGTACTTC. The chain employs TRBV5-6 and TRBJ2-7, with 10 bases that match TRBD1. The CDR3 length is 15 residues. The ends lost 1 base at V and 4 bases at J; junction bases unmatched: 5. Looked up from germline, CDR1 is SGHDT and CDR2 is YYEEEE.